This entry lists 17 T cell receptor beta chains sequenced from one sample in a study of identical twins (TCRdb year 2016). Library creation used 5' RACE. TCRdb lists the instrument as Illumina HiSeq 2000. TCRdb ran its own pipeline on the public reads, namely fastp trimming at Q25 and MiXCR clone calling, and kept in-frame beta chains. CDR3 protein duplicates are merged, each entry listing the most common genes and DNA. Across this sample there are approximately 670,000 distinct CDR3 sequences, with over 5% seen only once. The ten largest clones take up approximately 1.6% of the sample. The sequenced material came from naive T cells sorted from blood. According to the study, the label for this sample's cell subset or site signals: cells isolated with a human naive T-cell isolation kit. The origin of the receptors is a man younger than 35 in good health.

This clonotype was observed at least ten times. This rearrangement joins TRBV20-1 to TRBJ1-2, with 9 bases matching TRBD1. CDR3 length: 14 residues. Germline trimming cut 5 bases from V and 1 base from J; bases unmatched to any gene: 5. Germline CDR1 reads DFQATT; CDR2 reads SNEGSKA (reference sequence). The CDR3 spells CSAPRDRDNYGYTF. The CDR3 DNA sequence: TGCAGTGCTCCCCGGGACAGGGATAACTATGGCTACACCTTC.

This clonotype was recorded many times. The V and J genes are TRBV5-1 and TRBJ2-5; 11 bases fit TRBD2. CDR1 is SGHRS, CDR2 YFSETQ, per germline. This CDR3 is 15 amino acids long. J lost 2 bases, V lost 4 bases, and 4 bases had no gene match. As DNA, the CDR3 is TGCGCCAGCAGCCTGGGACTAGCGGCACAAGAGACCCAGTACTTC. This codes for CASSLGLAAQETQYF.

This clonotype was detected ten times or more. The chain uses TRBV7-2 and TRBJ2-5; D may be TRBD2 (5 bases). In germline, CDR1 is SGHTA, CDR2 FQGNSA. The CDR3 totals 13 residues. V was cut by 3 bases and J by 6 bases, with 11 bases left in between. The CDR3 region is CASSFGWRKTQYF. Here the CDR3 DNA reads TGTGCCAGCAGCTTTGGTTGGAGGAAGACCCAGTACTTC.

CDR3 amino acids: CASSPNTRKQYF. The CDR3 region has the DNA TGTGCCAGCAGCCCAAACACACGGAAGCAGTACTTC. The chain recombines TRBV6-6 with TRBJ2-7, with no clear D. CDR1 MNHNY and CDR2 SVGAGI come from the germline V gene (reference sequence). Trimming shortened V by 6 bases and J by 8 bases, and 14 bases separated the two germline ends. The CDR3 covers 12 residues.

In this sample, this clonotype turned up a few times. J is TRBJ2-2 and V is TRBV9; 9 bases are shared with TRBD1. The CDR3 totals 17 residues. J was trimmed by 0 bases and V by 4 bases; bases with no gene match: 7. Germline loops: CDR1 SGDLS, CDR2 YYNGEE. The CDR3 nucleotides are TGTGCCAGCAGCAAGAAGACAGGGGGGACGAACACCGGGGAGCTGTTTTTT. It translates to CASSKKTGGTNTGELFF. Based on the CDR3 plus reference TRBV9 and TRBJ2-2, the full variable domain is DSGVTQTPKHLITATGQRVTLRCSPRSGDLSVYWYQQSLDQGLQFLIQYYNGEERAKGNILERFSAQQFPDLHSELNLSSLELGDSALYFCASSKKTGGTNTGELFFGEGSRLTVL.

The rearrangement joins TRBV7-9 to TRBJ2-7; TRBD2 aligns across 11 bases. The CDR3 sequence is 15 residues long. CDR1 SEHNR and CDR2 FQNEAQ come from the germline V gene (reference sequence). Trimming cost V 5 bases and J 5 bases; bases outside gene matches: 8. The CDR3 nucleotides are TGTGCCAGCAGCCCCCGGACTAGCGGGCTGAACGAGCAGTACTTC. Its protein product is CASSPRTSGLNEQYF.

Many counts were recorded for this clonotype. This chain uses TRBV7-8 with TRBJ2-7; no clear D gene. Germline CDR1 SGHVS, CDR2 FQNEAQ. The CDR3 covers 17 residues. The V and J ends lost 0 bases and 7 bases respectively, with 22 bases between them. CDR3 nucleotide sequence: TGTGCCAGCAGCTTAGCCACGGCTAACGGGTTTATTTCGGAGCAGTACTTC. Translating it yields CASSLATANGFISEQYF.

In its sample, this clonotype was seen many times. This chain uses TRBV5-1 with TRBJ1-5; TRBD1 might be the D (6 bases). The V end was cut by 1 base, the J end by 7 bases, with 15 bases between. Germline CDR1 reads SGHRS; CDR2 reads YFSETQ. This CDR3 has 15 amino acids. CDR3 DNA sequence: TGCGCCAGCAGCTTGACCACAGGGACGGGCCAGCCCCAGCATTTT. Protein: CASSLTTGTGQPQHF.

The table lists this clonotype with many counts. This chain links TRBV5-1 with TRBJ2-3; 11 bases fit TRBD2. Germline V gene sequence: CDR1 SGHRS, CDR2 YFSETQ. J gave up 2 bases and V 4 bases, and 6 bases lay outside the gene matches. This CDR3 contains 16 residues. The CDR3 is CASSIGTSGPTDTQYF. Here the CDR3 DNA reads TGCGCCAGCAGCATCGGGACTAGCGGACCCACAGATACGCAGTATTTT. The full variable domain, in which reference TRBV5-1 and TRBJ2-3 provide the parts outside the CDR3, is KAGVTQTPRYLIKTRGQQVTLSCSPISGHRSVSWYQQTPGQGLQFLFEYFSETQRNKGNFPGRFSGRQFSNSRSEMNVSTLELGDSALYLCASSIGTSGPTDTQYFGPGTRLTVL.

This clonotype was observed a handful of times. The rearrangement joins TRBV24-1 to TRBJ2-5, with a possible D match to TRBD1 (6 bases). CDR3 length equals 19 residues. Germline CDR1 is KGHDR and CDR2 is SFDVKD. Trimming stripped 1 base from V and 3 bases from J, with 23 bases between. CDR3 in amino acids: CATSDLGTPGQNSKETQYF. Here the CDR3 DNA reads TGTGCCACCAGTGATTTAGGGACGCCGGGACAAAATTCTAAAGAGACCCAGTACTTC.

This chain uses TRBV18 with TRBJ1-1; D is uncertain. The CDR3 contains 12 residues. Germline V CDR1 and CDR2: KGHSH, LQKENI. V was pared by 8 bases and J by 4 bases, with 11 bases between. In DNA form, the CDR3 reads TGTGCCAGCGCCCTGTTGGCCACTGAAGCTTTCTTT. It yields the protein CASALLATEAFF.

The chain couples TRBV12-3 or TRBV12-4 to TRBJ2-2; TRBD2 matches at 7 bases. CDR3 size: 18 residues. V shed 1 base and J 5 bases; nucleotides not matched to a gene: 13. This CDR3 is CASSLEVLAGERTGELFF. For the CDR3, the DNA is TGTGCCAGCAGTTTAGAAGTTCTGGCGGGAGAGCGGACCGGGGAGCTGTTTTTT.

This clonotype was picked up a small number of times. The CDR3 DNA reads as TGTGCCACCAGTGACTTCTCCCGGGAGCAGGGTACGCAGTATTTT. It translates to CATSDFSREQGTQYF. The rearrangement joins TRBV24-1 to TRBJ2-3, with D possibly TRBD2 on 6 matching bases. The CDR3 loop spans 15 amino acids. In germline, CDR1 is KGHDR, CDR2 SFDVKD. V was pared by 4 bases and J by 8 bases, with 18 bases between.

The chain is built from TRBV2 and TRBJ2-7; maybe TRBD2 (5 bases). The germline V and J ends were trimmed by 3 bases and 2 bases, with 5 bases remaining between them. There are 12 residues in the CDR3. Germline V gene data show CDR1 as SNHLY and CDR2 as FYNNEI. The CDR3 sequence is CASSETTYEQYV. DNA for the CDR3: TGTGCCAGCAGTGAGACTACCTACGAGCAGTACGTC.

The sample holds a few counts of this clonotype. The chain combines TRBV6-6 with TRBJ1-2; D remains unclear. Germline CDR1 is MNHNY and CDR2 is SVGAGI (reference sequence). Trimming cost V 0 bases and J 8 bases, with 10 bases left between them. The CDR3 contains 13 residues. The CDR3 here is CASSYSFQAGYTF. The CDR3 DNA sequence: TGTGCCAGCAGTTACTCGTTCCAAGCCGGCTACACCTTC.

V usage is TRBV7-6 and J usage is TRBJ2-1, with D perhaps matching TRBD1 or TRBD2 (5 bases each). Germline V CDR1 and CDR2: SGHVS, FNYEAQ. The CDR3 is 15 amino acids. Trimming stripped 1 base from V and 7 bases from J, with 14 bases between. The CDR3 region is CASSLVGTHGNEQFF. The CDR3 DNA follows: TGTGCCAGCAGCTTAGTTGGGACCCACGGGAATGAGCAGTTCTTC.

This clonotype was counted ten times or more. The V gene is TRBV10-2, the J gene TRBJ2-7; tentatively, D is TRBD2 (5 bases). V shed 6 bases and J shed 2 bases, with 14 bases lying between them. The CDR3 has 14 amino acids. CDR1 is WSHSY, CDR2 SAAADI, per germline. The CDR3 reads CASSASPGTYEQYV. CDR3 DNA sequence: TGCGCCAGCAGCGCCTCCCCGGGAACCTACGAGCAGTACGTC.